This TCR beta chain was retrieved from a study of graft-versus-host responses after intestinal transplantation. Study information: All recipients got anti-thymocyte globulin induction, then tacrolimus and steroids for around three years.

The germline V gene has CDR1 LNHDA and CDR2 SQIVND (reference sequence). The trim removed 7 bases at V and 1 base at J, leaving 9 bases unmatched. The CDR3 extends over 15 amino acids. Assay: immunoSEQ multiplex PCR; the TCRdb copy retains only in-frame clones and omits some. The sample has roughly 20,000 clones, 65% to 85% seen once. Investigators treated the graft tissue so that it released intraepithelial and lamina propria lymphocytes. The source material was ileum tissue, sampled around 20 days after intestinal transplant. This chain connects TRBV19 to TRBJ1-1, with TRBD1 matching over 7 bases. The sequence derives from a human patient who received an intestinal transplant, so some T cells may come from the graft donor. CDR3 sequence (DNA): TGTGCCAGTACCCCTTCGGGACAGAAGAACACTGAAGCTTTCTTT. This codes for CASTPSGQKNTEAFF.